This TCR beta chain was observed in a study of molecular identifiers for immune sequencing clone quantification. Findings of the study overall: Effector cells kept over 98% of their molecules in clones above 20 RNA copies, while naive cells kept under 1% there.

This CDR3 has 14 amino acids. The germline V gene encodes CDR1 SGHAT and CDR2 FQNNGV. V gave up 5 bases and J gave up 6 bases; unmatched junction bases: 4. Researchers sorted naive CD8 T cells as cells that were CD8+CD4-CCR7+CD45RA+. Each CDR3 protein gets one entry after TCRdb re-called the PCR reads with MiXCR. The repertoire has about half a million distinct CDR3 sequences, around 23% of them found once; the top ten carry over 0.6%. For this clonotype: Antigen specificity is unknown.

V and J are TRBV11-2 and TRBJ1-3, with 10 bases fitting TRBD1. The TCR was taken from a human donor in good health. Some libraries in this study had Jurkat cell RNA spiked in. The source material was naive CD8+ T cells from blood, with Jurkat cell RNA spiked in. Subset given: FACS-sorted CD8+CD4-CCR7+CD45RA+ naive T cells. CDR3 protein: CASSPGTGENTIYF. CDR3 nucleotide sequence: TGTGCCAGCAGCCCCGGGACAGGGGAAAACACCATATATTTT.